The present T cell receptor beta chain was sequenced within a study of CD8 T cells in Susac syndrome (dated by TCRdb to the late 2010s). At the level of the whole study: Among the Susac syndrome patients who were sequenced, clinically active disease was present in about 6 and clinical remission was observed in 8 or 9. At blood withdrawal, Susac syndrome patients were either therapy-naive, taking corticosteroids (in some cases with IVIg as well), or taking IVIg alone. Whether CD8+ T cell activation and differentiation in Susac syndrome was antigen driven was tested using repertoire sequencing. The study compared CD8+ T cell repertoire clonality among 11 to 12 healthy donors, around 14 Susac syndrome patients and around 16 multiple sclerosis patients.

Peripheral blood CD8+ and CD4+ T cells from healthy donors, Susac syndrome patients and multiple sclerosis patients were profiled using high-throughput TCR beta sequencing. The Susac syndrome patients fulfilled recently defined diagnostic criteria for definite or probable disease. Bulk CD8+ and CD4+ T cells were purified by magnetic negative isolation, while CD8+ TEMRA cells were enriched using FACS. Blood was drawn into EDTA tubes, processed within 24 hours, and PBMCs were isolated by density gradient centrifugation. PBMCs intended for TCR sequencing were cryopreserved in liquid nitrogen and thawed later in a water bath at 37 degrees C. A purity of at least 90% was achieved for sorted or isolated CD4+, CD8+ and CD8+ TEMRA cells. The investigation overall reported the following: In the total CD8+ and CD8+ TEMRA repertoires, sixteen and five Susac-specific public clones, respectively, were identified. Susac syndrome CD8+ repertoires showed clonal expansion, highest in CD8+ TEMRA cells and greater in clinically active than remitting patients. The TCR sequencing and HLA analysis was acknowledged to have included a relatively small number of individuals.

RNA was extracted using the RNeasy kit, and roughly 0.45 to 1 ug of the RNA was reverse transcribed with random hexamers. TCR beta CDR3 regions were amplified with the immunoSEQ multiplex PCR assay covering 54 Vbeta and 13 Jbeta segments. Bias from PCR amplification was corrected by using a synthetic template baseline for primer optimization and for computational correction. In the original analysis: Only productive sequences were kept, with reads annotated to V, D and J genes according to IMGT and analyzed in immunoSEQ Analyzer. Clonality was computed as one minus Shannon entropy normalized by log2 of the number of productive unique sequences. For each patient and control, public and private clones were evaluated among the 100 most prevalent clones. Susac-specific clones were defined as absent from healthy and MS cohorts, over a thousand published viral clones and other ImmuneACCESS disease sequences. The public sequencing data were trimmed at Q25 with fastp and processed into clonotypes with MiXCR by TCRdb, which kept only in-frame beta chains. When rows share a CDR3 protein, they turn into one entry using the most common DNA and genes. TCRdb assigned the V and J calls; the authors' analysis was not used. The sample yields approximately 57,000 distinct CDR3 sequences; just under 95% were counted once. The ten largest account for about 0.8% of the sample.

As regards this clonotype: Its antigen specificity is not known. Base quality data are lacking; no much larger clone is found one base away.

CDR1 and CDR2 were assigned from the germline V gene (reference sequence) as MNHEY and SMNVEV. V lost 3 bases and J lost 5 bases; the stretch between them is 11 bases long. Reading from cysteine to phenylalanine, the CDR3 counts 13 amino acids. Only the CDR3 portion is preserved as DNA: 39 bases, with reading frame beginning at the first base. The chain is assembled from TRBV27 and TRBJ2-7, and the D gene may be TRBD2, 6 bases matching. The sequence derives from a human donor with Susac syndrome. Sequenced input: CD8+ T cells from PBMCs. The CDR3 protein: CASSFGWGDEQYF. Here is the DNA: TGTGCCAGCAGTTTTGGTTGGGGGGACGAGCAGTACTTC.